These T cell receptor beta chains were read from a single sample in a study of spatial heterogeneity in lung cancer. TCRdb ran MiXCR on the 5' RACE reads and lists one entry per CDR3 protein. The table lists about 2,800 distinct CDR3 sequences, 7.9% of them singletons. This sample comprised normal lung tissue next to the tumor, obtained at surgery. The origin of the receptors is a male donor with early-stage non-small cell lung cancer. CDR3s include the opening cysteine and the closing phenylalanine or tryptophan. The order of the fields is CDR3 protein, CDR3 DNA, J gene, D gene, clone size, V gene. A D gene is named only where the DNA matches it firmly. The size of a clone is reported for some rows only, either as once, few or many, or as a class for expanded clones.

cdr3_aa: CATTETNTGELFF
cdr3_nt: TGTGCCACGACAGAGACGAACACCGGGGAGCTGTTTTTT
j_call: TRBJ2-2
d_call: .
clone_size: .
v_call: TRBV6-5

cdr3_aa: CASSQEGQALPQYGYTF
cdr3_nt: TGTGCCAGCAGCCAAGAGGGACAGGCCCTACCACAATATGGCTACACCTTC
j_call: TRBJ1-2
d_call: .
clone_size: medium-sized
v_call: TRBV3-2

cdr3_aa: CASKAGKGGNQPQHF
cdr3_nt: TGTGCCAGTAAGGCAGGGAAGGGTGGCAATCAGCCCCAGCATTTT
j_call: TRBJ1-5
d_call: .
clone_size: many
v_call: TRBV19

cdr3_aa: CASSAAGSSAHEQFF
cdr3_nt: TGTGCCAGCAGCGCCGCCGGGTCCTCAGCACATGAGCAGTTCTTC
j_call: TRBJ2-1
d_call: .
clone_size: medium-sized
v_call: TRBV9

cdr3_aa: CASSQYGGNGYTF
cdr3_nt: TGTGCCAGCAGCCAATACGGGGGTAATGGCTACACCTTC
j_call: TRBJ1-2
d_call: .
clone_size: many
v_call: TRBV4-2

cdr3_aa: CSARDWGGIGQTYQETQYF
cdr3_nt: TGCAGTGCTAGAGATTGGGGGGGGATAGGACAGACGTACCAAGAGACCCAGTACTTC
j_call: TRBJ2-5
d_call: .
clone_size: medium-sized
v_call: TRBV20-1

cdr3_aa: CASSPGLAGDYNEQFF
cdr3_nt: TGTGCCAGCTCCCCCGGACTAGCGGGAGACTACAATGAGCAGTTCTTC
j_call: TRBJ2-1
d_call: TRBD2
clone_size: few
v_call: TRBV7-8

cdr3_aa: CAWNRQGATNEKLFF
cdr3_nt: TGTGCCTGGAATCGGCAGGGGGCAACTAATGAAAAACTGTTTTTT
j_call: TRBJ1-4
d_call: TRBD1
clone_size: large
v_call: TRBV30

cdr3_aa: CASSPRTSGKVYNEQFF
cdr3_nt: TGTGCCAGCAGTCCTCGGACTAGCGGGAAGGTTTACAATGAGCAGTTCTTC
j_call: TRBJ2-1
d_call: TRBD2
clone_size: many
v_call: TRBV27

cdr3_aa: CASIWSGDSNQPQHF
cdr3_nt: TGTGCCAGCATTTGGAGCGGGGATAGCAATCAGCCCCAGCATTTT
j_call: TRBJ1-5
d_call: .
clone_size: many
v_call: TRBV6-1

cdr3_aa: CASSASYQGLAGSSRTDTQYF
cdr3_nt: TGTGCCAGCAGTGCGTCGTACCAAGGACTAGCGGGGTCTTCCCGCACAGATACGCAGTATTTT
j_call: TRBJ2-3
d_call: TRBD2
clone_size: medium-sized
v_call: TRBV6-1

cdr3_aa: CSAPGAGGADTQYF
cdr3_nt: TGCAGTGCTCCCGGCGCGGGAGGGGCAGATACGCAGTATTTT
j_call: TRBJ2-3
d_call: TRBD2
clone_size: medium-sized
v_call: TRBV20-1

cdr3_aa: CASSRGPEETQYF
cdr3_nt: TGCGCCAGCAGCAGAGGACCCGAAGAGACCCAGTACTTC
j_call: TRBJ2-5
d_call: .
clone_size: many
v_call: TRBV5-1

cdr3_aa: CASSSAGLLYNEQFF
cdr3_nt: TGTGCCAGCAGCTCCGCGGGACTTCTCTACAATGAGCAGTTCTTC
j_call: TRBJ2-1
d_call: .
clone_size: medium-sized
v_call: TRBV7-2

cdr3_aa: CAIRGQGNYEQYF
cdr3_nt: TGTGCCATCAGAGGACAGGGGAACTACGAGCAGTACTTC
j_call: TRBJ2-7
d_call: TRBD1
clone_size: medium-sized
v_call: TRBV10-3

cdr3_aa: CASSEGAYTGELFF
cdr3_nt: TGTGCCAGCAGCGAGGGAGCATACACCGGGGAGCTGTTTTTT
j_call: TRBJ2-2
d_call: .
clone_size: few
v_call: TRBV27

cdr3_aa: CASTLDVGRNTEAFF
cdr3_nt: TGTGCCAGCACCCTGGATGTAGGGCGGAACACTGAAGCTTTCTTT
j_call: TRBJ1-1
d_call: .
clone_size: few
v_call: TRBV28

cdr3_aa: CASSLPGAYEQFF
cdr3_nt: TGTGCCAGCAGCTTACCCGGGGCCTATGAGCAGTTCTTC
j_call: TRBJ2-1
d_call: .
clone_size: .
v_call: TRBV11-2

cdr3_aa: CASSIGRVNEKLFF
cdr3_nt: TGTGCCAGTAGTATTGGCAGAGTAAATGAAAAACTGTTTTTT
j_call: TRBJ1-4
d_call: .
clone_size: medium-sized
v_call: TRBV19

cdr3_aa: CASSVAPAGSHNEQFF
cdr3_nt: TGTGCCAGCAGCGTAGCCCCAGCGGGGTCCCACAATGAGCAGTTCTTC
j_call: TRBJ2-1
d_call: TRBD2
clone_size: medium-sized
v_call: TRBV9

cdr3_aa: CASSSGQRRYGYTF
cdr3_nt: TGTGCCAGCAGTTCTGGACAGCGCCGCTATGGCTACACCTTC
j_call: TRBJ1-2
d_call: .
clone_size: few
v_call: TRBV28

cdr3_aa: CASRKTMGVYEQYF
cdr3_nt: TGTGCCAGCAGGAAGACTATGGGTGTGTACGAGCAGTACTTC
j_call: TRBJ2-7
d_call: .
clone_size: medium-sized
v_call: TRBV6-2/TRBV6-3

cdr3_aa: CATSDSFDNSPLHF
cdr3_nt: TGTGCCACCAGTGATTCGTTCGATAATTCACCCCTCCACTTT
j_call: TRBJ1-6
d_call: .
clone_size: few
v_call: TRBV24-1

cdr3_aa: CASSSGVQSPLHF
cdr3_nt: TGCGCCAGCAGCTCAGGGGTCCAGTCACCCCTCCACTTT
j_call: TRBJ1-6
d_call: .
clone_size: large
v_call: TRBV5-1

cdr3_aa: CASRRTLRNTEAFF
cdr3_nt: TGTGCCAGCAGACGGACACTACGGAACACTGAAGCTTTCTTT
j_call: TRBJ1-1
d_call: .
clone_size: .
v_call: TRBV12-3/TRBV12-4

cdr3_aa: CASSLVDWTYNEQFF
cdr3_nt: TGCGCCAGCAGCTTAGTAGACTGGACCTACAATGAGCAGTTCTTC
j_call: TRBJ2-1
d_call: .
clone_size: many
v_call: TRBV5-1

cdr3_aa: CASSPPGLVGETQYF
cdr3_nt: TGTGCCAGCAGTCCCCCCGGACTAGTTGGTGAGACCCAGTACTTC
j_call: TRBJ2-5
d_call: TRBD2
clone_size: medium-sized
v_call: TRBV27

cdr3_aa: CASSWGMEETQYF
cdr3_nt: TGTGCCAGCAGCTGGGGGATGGAAGAGACCCAGTACTTC
j_call: TRBJ2-5
d_call: .
clone_size: once
v_call: TRBV7-2

cdr3_aa: CASSQLIGNEKLFF
cdr3_nt: TGCGCCAGCAGCCAACTGATAGGGAATGAAAAACTGTTTTTT
j_call: TRBJ1-4
d_call: .
clone_size: .
v_call: TRBV5-1

cdr3_aa: CSVERQQGVYGYTF
cdr3_nt: TGCAGCGTTGAGCGGCAACAGGGGGTTTATGGCTACACCTTC
j_call: TRBJ1-2
d_call: TRBD1
clone_size: medium-sized
v_call: TRBV29-1

cdr3_aa: CASSLSGTGELFF
cdr3_nt: TGTGCCAGCAGTTTATCGGGGACCGGGGAGCTGTTTTTT
j_call: TRBJ2-2
d_call: .
clone_size: medium-sized
v_call: TRBV28

cdr3_aa: CASTQTTSGIWNEQFF
cdr3_nt: TGCGCCAGCACGCAAACGACTAGCGGGATATGGAATGAGCAGTTCTTC
j_call: TRBJ2-1
d_call: TRBD2
clone_size: few
v_call: TRBV5-1

cdr3_aa: CASSQSRGVHEQFF
cdr3_nt: TGTGCCAGCAGCCAATCACGGGGGGTCCATGAGCAGTTCTTC
j_call: TRBJ2-1
d_call: TRBD2
clone_size: many
v_call: TRBV3-1

cdr3_aa: CATRPQGNTGELFF
cdr3_nt: TGTGCCACCCGTCCGCAGGGGAACACCGGGGAGCTGTTTTTT
j_call: TRBJ2-2
d_call: .
clone_size: medium-sized
v_call: TRBV24-1

cdr3_aa: CASSPQPGPRSTDTQYF
cdr3_nt: TGTGCCAGCTCACCCCAACCAGGGCCCCGTAGCACAGATACGCAGTATTTT
j_call: TRBJ2-3
d_call: .
clone_size: medium-sized
v_call: TRBV18

cdr3_aa: CASSLVPSSSYEQYF
cdr3_nt: TGTGCCAGCAGCTTAGTACCCTCAAGCTCCTACGAGCAGTACTTC
j_call: TRBJ2-7
d_call: .
clone_size: .
v_call: TRBV7-2

cdr3_aa: CASSPLIVNTEAFF
cdr3_nt: TGCGCCAGCAGCCCCCTTATAGTGAACACTGAAGCTTTCTTT
j_call: TRBJ1-1
d_call: .
clone_size: .
v_call: TRBV4-1

cdr3_aa: CSASGLPYEQYF
cdr3_nt: TGCAGTGCTAGTGGACTACCCTACGAGCAGTACTTC
j_call: TRBJ2-7
d_call: .
clone_size: .
v_call: TRBV20-1

cdr3_aa: CASRGTGAGNTIYF
cdr3_nt: TGTGCCAGCAGGGGGACAGGGGCTGGAAACACCATATATTTT
j_call: TRBJ1-3
d_call: TRBD1
clone_size: .
v_call: TRBV6-6

cdr3_aa: CRVAWTGAPKTGELFF
cdr3_nt: TGCAGGGTTGCCTGGACAGGGGCCCCAAAAACCGGGGAGCTGTTTTTT
j_call: TRBJ2-2
d_call: TRBD1
clone_size: .
v_call: TRBV29-1

cdr3_aa: CASSSQELYGYTF
cdr3_nt: TGTGCCAGCAGTTCCCAGGAGCTCTATGGCTACACCTTC
j_call: TRBJ1-2
d_call: .
clone_size: medium-sized
v_call: TRBV27